The clone carrying this TCR beta chain came up once. Profiled with immunoSEQ multiplex PCR; TCRdb holds only in-frame clones, not every one. The sample lists 400,000 or so clones; around 91% were seen once. V lost 5 bases and J lost 8, with 10 bases in between. Germline V lookup: CDR1 MNHEY, CDR2 SMNVEV (reference sequence). This CDR3 has 12 residues. Cohort 3 donors were reported recovered after two negative PCRs, clearance, or symptom resolution. This sample is part of a study of blood T cell repertoires in COVID-19. Study-level information: Donors in the United States, Italy and Spain gave samples during acute or convalescent COVID-19.

The V call is TRBV27, the J call TRBJ2-1; tentatively, D is TRBD2 (6 bases). Sequencing was carried out using PBMCs or T cells enriched from blood (not recorded which). This TCR was sampled from a man in his late teens or twenties who had recovered from COVID-19. CDR3 amino acids: CASSTRGYEQFF. The CDR3 coding sequence is TGTGCCAGCAGTACCCGGGGGTATGAGCAGTTCTTC.